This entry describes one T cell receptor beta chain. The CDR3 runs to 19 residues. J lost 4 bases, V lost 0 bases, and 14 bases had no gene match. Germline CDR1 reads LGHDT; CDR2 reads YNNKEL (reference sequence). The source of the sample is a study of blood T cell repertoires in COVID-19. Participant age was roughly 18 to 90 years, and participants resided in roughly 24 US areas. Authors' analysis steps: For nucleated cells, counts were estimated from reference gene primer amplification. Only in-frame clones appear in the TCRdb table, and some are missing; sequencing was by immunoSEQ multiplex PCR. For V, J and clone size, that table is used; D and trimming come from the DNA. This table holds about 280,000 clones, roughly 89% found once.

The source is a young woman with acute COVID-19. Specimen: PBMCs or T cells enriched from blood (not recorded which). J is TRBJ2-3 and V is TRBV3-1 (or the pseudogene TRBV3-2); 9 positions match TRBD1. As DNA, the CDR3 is TGTGCCAGCAGCCAAGAGCGGGGACAGGGAAAGAAACGCCCAGATACGCAGTATTTT. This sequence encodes CASSQERGQGKKRPDTQYF.